The T cell receptor beta chain described here comes from a study of cytomegalovirus exposure and HLA in healthy donors. Assay: immunoSEQ multiplex PCR; the TCRdb copy retains only in-frame clones and omits some. The sample gives 110,000 or so clones, roughly nine tenths of which show up once; 4% to 5.5% is in the top ten. CDR1 MDHEN and CDR2 SYDVKM come from the germline V gene. This CDR3 is 12 amino acids long. V dropped 9 bases and J dropped 6; count of bases not matched to a gene: 6. This clonotype was obtained from a man aged 18 to 29 in good health and CMV-seropositive. This chain connects TRBV28 to TRBJ2-3; 7 nucleotides line up with TRBD1. The sequencing sample was made of PBMCs. The CDR3 nucleotides read TGTGCCAGTCGGACAGGTCGCGATACGCAGTATTTT. Its protein product is CASRTGRDTQYF.